This T cell receptor beta chain derives from a study of blood T cells in healthy people across ages. The study's findings and limits: The fall in TCR beta diversity per million T cells was roughly linear with age.

Next came a second PCR, run for about 7 to 12 cycles, which used a sample-barcoded 5' primer along with a J-beta primer mix. Via MiXCR, TCRdb re-called the 5' RACE reads, giving one row per CDR3 protein. The sample includes some 850,000 distinct CDR3 sequences, around 24% of them seen just once. In germline, CDR1 is SGDLS, CDR2 YYNGEE. The CDR3 extends over 17 amino acids. V lost 3 bases, J lost 3 bases, and 7 bases stayed unmatched. This clonotype was observed a few times. Antigen: not known. Each of the donors had roughly 9.3 milliliters of peripheral blood drawn into EDTA-treated Vacutainer tubes. These same data were also listed under a study on T cells of mothers and their children. Per that paper: The donor cohort consisted of a few healthy Caucasian mothers and their six children.

Sequenced input: blood. The V gene is TRBV9, the J gene TRBJ2-2, with TRBD2 matching 11 bases. The source is a boy aged 5-17 years in good health. CDR3 sequence: CASSDSLAGGHTGELFF. As DNA, the CDR3 is TGTGCCAGCAGCGACTCCTTAGCGGGGGGGCACACCGGGGAGCTGTTTTTT. Filled out from reference TRBV9 and TRBJ2-2, the complete variable domain reads DSGVTQTPKHLITATGQRVTLRCSPRSGDLSVYWYQQSLDQGLQFLIQYYNGEERAKGNILERFSAQQFPDLHSELNLSSLELGDSALYFCASSDSLAGGHTGELFFGEGSRLTVL.